A selection of T cell receptor beta chains follows, all from one sample in a study of cytomegalovirus exposure and HLA in healthy donors. Clones were sequenced by immunoSEQ multiplex PCR, and TCRdb holds only the in-frame ones, with some missing. The sample yields around 190,000 clones, 84% seen once. Source material: PBMCs. The receptors shown here come from a girl aged 2-9 years in good health and CMV-seropositive. Each CDR3 is given with its conserved first and last residue. D genes are given only for firm matches. Rows may omit the clone size; those that give it use once, few, many or a size class.

clone_size	d_call	v_call	j_call	cdr3_nt	cdr3_aa
NA	NA	TRBV30	TRBJ1-4	TGTGCCTCGACCCCCCTAGAGGGCGGGAAACTGTTTTTT	CASTPLEGGKLFF
many	TRBD1	TRBV11-2	TRBJ1-5	TGTGCCAGCAGCAGCGGGACAGGGGGTCAGCCCCAGCATTTT	CASSSGTGGQPQHF
NA	TRBD1	TRBV9	TRBJ2-3	TGTGCCAGCAGCGGAGGGGGCAGGGAGACAGATACGCAGTATTTT	CASSGGGRETDTQYF
NA	TRBD2	TRBV30	TRBJ2-1	TGTGCCTGGAGTCGGGCCCTAGCGGGAGCTAATGAGCAGTTCTTC	CAWSRALAGANEQFF
NA	NA	TRBV4-1	TRBJ2-1	TGCGCCAGCAGCCCAAGTGGGCAGGGGACCTACAATGAGCAGTTCTTC	CASSPSGQGTYNEQFF
NA	NA	TRBV7-8	TRBJ1-2	TGTGCCAGCAGCCCGATGACACAGGGAAACTATGGCTACACCTTC	CASSPMTQGNYGYTF
NA	TRBD2	TRBV5-1	TRBJ2-5	TGCGCCAGCAGCTTGGCCAGGACTAGCGGGCGGGAGACCCAGTACTTC	CASSLARTSGRETQYF
NA	NA	TRBV7-2	TRBJ2-5	TGTGCCAGCAGCTTAGGGGGGGGGCTAGAGACCCAGTACTTC	CASSLGGGLETQYF
NA	NA	TRBV25-1	TRBJ2-1	TGTGCCAGCAGTGAAACGTTAGGAATAAGCGATTCGGTTGAGCAGTTCTTC	CASSETLGISDSVEQFF
NA	NA	TRBV4-1	TRBJ2-7	TGCGCCAGCAGCCAAGTGTCCGGGATCTGGGCGCAGTACTTC	CASSQVSGIWAQYF
NA	TRBD1	TRBV7-3	TRBJ1-2	TGTGCCAGCAGCTCCTCCGGAGGGGGCAACTATGGCTACACCTTC	CASSSSGGGNYGYTF
NA	TRBD2	TRBV28	TRBJ2-7	TGTGCCAGCAGTCCTACAGCGGGGTCCATGGACGAGCAGTACTTC	CASSPTAGSMDEQYF
NA	NA	TRBV5-8	TRBJ1-5	TGTGCCAGCAGCTTGAAGGGGTTGTCTCAGTTTTATAGCAATCAGCCCCAGCATTTT	CASSLKGLSQFYSNQPQHF
NA	NA	TRBV2	TRBJ2-1	TGTGCCAGCCGCCGTCTACTAGGAAACAATGAGCAGTTCTTC	CASRRLLGNNEQFF
NA	NA	TRBV5-1	TRBJ2-2	TGCGCCAGCAAGGGAGGACAGAACACCGGGGAGCTGTTTTTT	CASKGGQNTGELFF
few	TRBD1	TRBV5-1	TRBJ1-2	TGCGCCAGCAGCCCAGAGGACAGGGCACCCTATGGCTACACCTTC	CASSPEDRAPYGYTF
few	NA	TRBV6-5	TRBJ1-1	TGTGCCAGCAGTTCCCCACTTTTTAACACTGAAGCTTTCTTT	CASSSPLFNTEAFF
NA	TRBD2	TRBV27	TRBJ2-1	TGTGCCAGCAGTCCGGGGACTAGACTCGTGAATGAGCAGTTCTTC	CASSPGTRLVNEQFF
few	NA	TRBV6-5	TRBJ1-1	TGTGCCAGCAGTTACTCATCAGGGTTTGCTGAAGCTTTCTTT	CASSYSSGFAEAFF
NA	TRBD2	TRBV28	TRBJ2-7	TGTGCCAGCAGTTTAGTTCAGTTGTGGGGCGGGGGCTCCTACGAGCAGTACTTC	CASSLVQLWGGGSYEQYF
once	TRBD2	TRBV2	TRBJ2-1	TGTGCCAGCAGTCGGGCTAGCGGTGAGCAGTTCTTC	CASSRASGEQFF
few	NA	TRBV28	TRBJ2-6	TGTGCCAGCAGAACAGGGACCATCCACTCTGGGGCCAACGTCCTGACTTTC	CASRTGTIHSGANVLTF
NA	TRBD1	TRBV19	TRBJ1-5	TGTGCCAGTAGTACATGGACAGGGGGGGCGAACCAGCCCCAGCATTTT	CASSTWTGGANQPQHF
few	NA	TRBV29-1	TRBJ1-1	TGCAGCGTTGCTCCGGACATTAACACTGAAGCTTTCTTT	CSVAPDINTEAFF
NA	TRBD1	TRBV12-5	TRBJ2-1	TGTGCTAGTGGTTCCGGACAGGGGGCCTACAATGAGCAGTTCTTC	CASGSGQGAYNEQFF
NA	NA	TRBV6-1	TRBJ2-3	TGTGCCAGCAGTGAAAGACACGGTCCAGATACGCAGTATTTT	CASSERHGPDTQYF
NA	NA	TRBV7-3	TRBJ2-1	TGTGCCAGCAGCTTAGCAGGCAGCTCCTACAATGAGCAGTTCTTC	CASSLAGSSYNEQFF
once	NA	TRBV7-9	TRBJ1-2	TGTGCCAGCAGCTACCTAAGGGCGGGCGGGGCCAACTATGGCTACACCTTC	CASSYLRAGGANYGYTF
NA	NA	TRBV27	TRBJ1-1	TGTGCCAGCACCAGGGACAAACCGAACGCTGAAGCTTTCTTT	CASTRDKPNAEAFF
NA	NA	TRBV28	TRBJ1-5	TGTGCCAGCACTCCTCTCCGAGGGGGAAGAAGCAATCAGCCCCAGCATTTT	CASTPLRGGRSNQPQHF
NA	NA	TRBV5-1	TRBJ2-1	TGCGCCAGCAATCAGCGCGGTGAGCAGTTCTTC	CASNQRGEQFF
NA	TRBD1	TRBV19	TRBJ1-1	TGTGCCAGTACTTTACCCGGGACAGGGATTTCTTTCTTT	CASTLPGTGISFF
NA	NA	TRBV10-2	TRBJ2-3	TGCGCCAGGGGGCCCGGCTCACCCACCACAGATACGCAGTATTTT	CARGPGSPTTDTQYF
NA	NA	TRBV7-2	TRBJ2-6	TGTGCCAGCAGCTCTTTACAGGGCTTTGGGGCCAACGTCCTGACTTTC	CASSSLQGFGANVLTF
NA	TRBD1	TRBV20-1	TRBJ1-1	TGCAGGTTCGACAGGGGGCGAGTAGCTTTCTTT	CRFDRGRVAFF
NA	TRBD1	TRBV5-1	TRBJ1-3	TGCGCCAGCAGCAGGGACAGCTCTGGAAACACCATATATTTT	CASSRDSSGNTIYF
once	NA	TRBV5-1	TRBJ2-3	TGCGCCAGCAGCGCAACAGGGTCAGATACGCAGTATTTT	CASSATGSDTQYF
NA	TRBD2	TRBV5-1	TRBJ2-5	TGCGCCAGCAGCGGTCCCAGCGGGAGGGGAGAGACCCAGTACTTC	CASSGPSGRGETQYF
NA	TRBD1	TRBV9	TRBJ1-5	TGTGCCAGCAGCACAGGGGGCAGCAATCAGCCCCAGCATTTT	CASSTGGSNQPQHF
NA	TRBD2	TRBV2	TRBJ2-4	TGTGCCAGCAGGGGGGAGACTAGCGGGGGAAGAAACATTCAGTACTTC	CASRGETSGGRNIQYF
NA	NA	TRBV6-4	TRBJ1-1	TGTGCCAGCAGTGACAGACTTCAGGGGATCTTCGACACTGAAGCTTTCTTT	CASSDRLQGIFDTEAFF
NA	TRBD2	TRBV5-1	TRBJ2-3	TGCGCCAGCAGCCTCGGGACTAGACTATCAGATACGCAGTATTTT	CASSLGTRLSDTQYF
NA	NA	TRBV5-6	TRBJ1-5	TGTGCCAGCAGCCGCCAGAGGGGGTTGCGTGAAGCCCAGCATTTT	CASSRQRGLREAQHF
NA	NA	TRBV5-4	TRBJ2-5	TGTGCCAGCAGCTCAAAAGACACCCAAGAGACCCAGTACTTC	CASSSKDTQETQYF
NA	NA	TRBV11-3	TRBJ2-2	TGTGCCAGCAGCTTAGACGCAGAGGTCGGGGAGCTGTTTTTT	CASSLDAEVGELFF
NA	NA	TRBV5-1	TRBJ2-1	TGCGCCAGCAGCCCGGGTTCGAGCTCCTACAATGAGCAGTTCTTC	CASSPGSSSYNEQFF
few	TRBD1	TRBV6-1	TRBJ1-6	TGTGCCAGCAAGATACAAACAGGGGTATACTCACCCCTCCACTTT	CASKIQTGVYSPLHF
NA	NA	TRBV2	TRBJ1-5	TGTGCCAGCAGGGTTACAGGGTTCAATCAGCCCCAGCATTTT	CASRVTGFNQPQHF
NA	NA	TRBV19	TRBJ2-3	TGTGCCAGTAGTATCTCCAGGGGTCCTGGAGGAGATACGCAGTATTTT	CASSISRGPGGDTQYF
NA	TRBD2	TRBV29-1	TRBJ2-7	TGCAGCGCGTCACTAATGGGACTAGCGGGAGGACAGCAGTACTTC	CSASLMGLAGGQQYF
NA	TRBD1	TRBV23-1	TRBJ1-4	TGCGCCAGCAGTCAAAACAGGGGGACTAATGAAAAACTGTTTTTT	CASSQNRGTNEKLFF
NA	NA	TRBV11-2	TRBJ1-3	TGTGCCAGCAGCTTAGCTCTCGAAACGAGAGGAAACACCATATATTTT	CASSLALETRGNTIYF
NA	TRBD2	TRBV30	TRBJ2-1	TGTGCCTGGACTAGCGGGACTCGTGATTCGTTCTTC	CAWTSGTRDSFF
NA	TRBD2	TRBV9	TRBJ2-3	TGTGCCAGCAGCGTAGTGGCGGGGGGAGCAGATACGCAGTATTTT	CASSVVAGGADTQYF